The table lists the clone carrying this TCR beta chain with a count of one. These data belong to a study of blood T cell repertoires in COVID-19. Study information: Spain, Italy and the United States supplied samples that represented acute and convalescent COVID-19. T cells, B-cell-depleted T cells, or PBMCs supplied cDNA or gDNA.

In the original processing: Quantification of nucleated cells was approximated via reference gene primer amplification. Clones were read by immunoSEQ multiplex PCR, and TCRdb kept only the in-frame ones, dropping some. The V and J calls and clone size were taken over from that table, and D and trimming were inferred from the DNA. The repertoire includes hundreds of thousands of clones, under 90% of them detected once, and under 7% sits in the top ten. CDR3 length: 15 residues. Germline loops: CDR1 MNHEY, CDR2 SVGAGI. Trimming stripped 6 bases from V and 10 bases from J, with 19 bases between. This sequence joins TRBV6-5 and TRBJ1-6; possible D gene TRBD1, 6 bases. The sequencing sample was made of peripheral blood. The clonotype comes from a man aged 55 to 70 who had recovered from COVID-19. The CDR3 bases are TGTGCCAGCAGAGCCGGACAGACCATAGAGTCACCCCTCCACTTT. Protein: CASRAGQTIESPLHF.